These 21 T cell receptor beta chains were all obtained from the same sample, sequenced in a study of blood T cell repertoires in COVID-19. The method was immunoSEQ multiplex PCR; TCRdb's version includes in-frame clones alone and lacks a portion of them. The repertoire consists of 120,000 or so clones, with 70% to 85% occurring once and the leading ten covering 2.5%. The sample comprised peripheral blood. These receptors all come from a man in his fifties or sixties with acute or convalescent COVID-19.

The V gene is TRBV7-9, the J gene TRBJ1-1; a possible D gene is TRBD1 (6 bases). The germline gives CDR1 SEHNR, CDR2 FQNEAQ (reference sequence). V lost 4 bases and J lost 7, with 7 bases in between. CDR3 length: 11 amino acids. CDR3 loop: CASSSRGEAFF. The CDR3 DNA reads TGTGCCAGCAGCTCCAGGGGTGAAGCTTTCTTT.

The rearrangement uses TRBV5-8 and TRBJ2-7; 9 nucleotides match TRBD1. Germline V gives CDR1 SGHTS, CDR2 YDEGEE. The CDR3 covers 15 residues. The trim removed 4 bases at V and 0 bases at J, leaving 5 bases unmatched. The CDR3 loop is CASSVGTGHSYEQYF. In nucleotides, the CDR3 is TGTGCCAGCAGCGTCGGGACAGGGCACTCCTACGAGCAGTACTTC.

V is TRBV4-1 and J is TRBJ1-1, with D perhaps matching TRBD1 (5 bases). V lost 4 bases and J lost 0, with 18 bases in between. Germline V CDR1 and CDR2: MGHRA, YSYEKL. The CDR3 sequence is 17 residues long. The chain's CDR3 is CASSRGGLVRLNTEAFF. Written as DNA, the CDR3 is TGCGCCAGCAGCCGGGGGGGACTTGTACGACTGAACACTGAAGCTTTCTTT.

This chain uses TRBV27 with TRBJ2-3; a possible D gene is TRBD1 (6 bases). The CDR3 contains 14 residues. Per the germline V gene, CDR1 is MNHEY and CDR2 is SMNVEV (reference sequence). V was pared by 4 bases and J by 8 bases, with 16 bases between. Here the CDR3 reads CASSYGGHPVTQYF. For the CDR3, the DNA is TGTGCCAGCAGTTATGGGGGCCACCCCGTTACGCAGTATTTT.

V and J are TRBV9 and TRBJ2-5; 7 bases agree with TRBD1. The CDR3 sequence is 14 residues long. The V gene's germline CDR1 is SGDLS and CDR2 YYNGEE. The ends lost 6 bases at V and 5 bases at J; junction bases unmatched: 10. CDR3 in DNA: TGTGCCAGCACCCTGAGAGGGGGCGCGGAGACCCAGTACTTC. Amino acid sequence: CASTLRGGAETQYF. The complete variable domain, with remaining parts taken from reference TRBV9 and TRBJ2-5, reads DSGVTQTPKHLITATGQRVTLRCSPRSGDLSVYWYQQSLDQGLQFLIQYYNGEERAKGNILERFSAQQFPDLHSELNLSSLELGDSALYFCASTLRGGAETQYFGPGTRLLVL.

The chain carries TRBV4-1 and TRBJ2-7, with 8 bases aligning to TRBD2. This CDR3 comprises 16 residues. Germline V CDR1 and CDR2: MGHRA, YSYEKL. V shed 1 base and J 2 bases; nucleotides not matched to a gene: 7. The CDR3 nucleotides are TGCGCCAGCAGCCAAGGTCGGGGGGGGGCAGCCTACGAGCAGTACTTC. It encodes CASSQGRGGAAYEQYF.

The genes are TRBV19 and TRBJ2-5, with a possible D match to TRBD1 (6 bases). Germline CDR1 LNHDA, CDR2 SQIVND (reference sequence). V lost 1 base to trimming and J lost 5 bases, with 14 bases between them. The CDR3 totals 15 residues. The CDR3 reads CASSIGQALGETQYF. The CDR3 coding sequence is TGTGCCAGTAGTATAGGACAGGCCCTTGGGGAGACCCAGTACTTC.

The V and J genes are TRBV7-9 and TRBJ2-5; D remains unclear. Trimming took 4 bases from V and 1 from J, leaving 7 bases between them. The CDR3 has 13 residues. Germline assignment: CDR1 SEHNR and CDR2 FQNEAQ (reference sequence). Here the CDR3 DNA reads TGTGCCAGCAGCTCCGTTAGCCAAGAGACCCAGTACTTC. Translating gives CASSSVSQETQYF.

This clone appeared a single time. The gene calls are TRBV7-9 and TRBJ1-5; the D gene is possibly TRBD1 (5 bases). This CDR3 is 17 amino acids long. The V gene lost 0 bases and the J gene lost 0 bases, with 12 bases spanning the gap. Germline values: CDR1 SEHNR, CDR2 FQNEAQ (reference sequence). CDR3 in amino acids: CASSLAQGLSSNQPQHF. The CDR3 DNA reads as TGTGCCAGCAGCTTAGCGCAGGGTCTGAGTAGCAATCAGCCCCAGCATTTT.

The genes are TRBV4-1 and TRBJ1-1; TRBD1 agrees at 7 bases. Germline values: CDR1 MGHRA, CDR2 YSYEKL. The CDR3 contains 17 residues. V shed 3 bases and J 0 bases; nucleotides not matched to a gene: 10. This chain's CDR3 is CASSQAGQVFLNTEAFF. CDR3 sequence (DNA): TGCGCCAGCAGCCAGGCCGGACAGGTCTTCTTGAACACTGAAGCTTTCTTT.

CDR3 DNA sequence: TGTGCCAGCAGTTGGGTACTAGCTTCCACCGGGGAGCTGTTTTTT. Protein sequence: CASSWVLASTGELFF. This sequence joins TRBV27 and TRBJ2-2; D perhaps matches TRBD2 (6 bases). The CDR3 contains 15 residues. In germline, CDR1 is MNHEY, CDR2 SMNVEV (reference sequence). V was clipped by 4 bases and J by 4 bases, with 13 bases between them.

The V call is TRBV28, the J call TRBJ2-6; perhaps TRBD1 as D (6 bases). This CDR3 is built from 17 residues. Per the germline V gene, CDR1 is MDHEN and CDR2 is SYDVKM. V was cut by 5 bases and J by 4 bases, with 18 bases left in between. The CDR3, as DNA: TGTGCCAGCAGTCTAGAACAGGGTTCTCCCGGGGCCAACGTCCTGACTTTC. It codes for CASSLEQGSPGANVLTF. Drawing the rest from reference TRBV28 and TRBJ2-6, the complete variable domain is DVKVTQSSRYLVKRTGEKVFLECVQDMDHENMFWYRQDPGLGLRLIYFSYDVKMKEKGDIPEGYSVSREKKERFSLILESASTNQTSMYLCASSLEQGSPGANVLTFGAGSRLTVL.

CDR3 loop: CASSFRGYEQYF. In nucleotides, the CDR3 is TGTGCCAGCAGCTTCAGGGGCTACGAGCAGTACTTC. The chain combines TRBV5-8 with TRBJ2-7, with TRBD1 as a possible D gene (6 bases). V lost 2 bases to trimming and J lost 3 bases, with 6 bases between them. This CDR3 spans 12 amino acids. Germline values: CDR1 SGHTS, CDR2 YDEGEE.

The chain employs TRBV4-1 and TRBJ1-4, with D perhaps TRBD1 (5 bases). The ends were cut back, 0 bases at V and 0 bases at J, with 14 bases in the middle. The CDR3 runs to 18 residues. Germline V gene sequence: CDR1 MGHRA, CDR2 YSYEKL. The CDR3 loop is CASSQDPRGSATNEKLFF. CDR3 nucleotides: TGCGCCAGCAGCCAAGATCCACGGGGGTCTGCAACTAATGAAAAACTGTTTTTT.

This chain links TRBV24-1 with TRBJ2-6; 9 bases fit TRBD1. Per germline, CDR1 KGHDR and CDR2 SFDVKD. V lost 5 bases, J lost 2 bases, and 6 bases stayed unmatched. The CDR3 sequence is 17 residues long. CDR3 DNA sequence: TGTGCCACCAGTGGGGGGACAGGGAAGGCTGGGGCCAACGTCCTGACTTTC. This encodes CATSGGTGKAGANVLTF.

This CDR3 reads CASSMFGGSNSPLHF. The CDR3 DNA is TGTGCCAGTAGTATGTTCGGGGGGTCGAATTCACCCCTCCACTTT. This chain connects TRBV19 to TRBJ1-6, with D perhaps matching TRBD1 (5 bases). The V and J ends lost 3 bases and 7 bases respectively, with 13 bases between them. CDR1 is LNHDA, CDR2 SQIVND, per germline (reference sequence). This CDR3 has 15 residues.

V usage is TRBV27 and J usage is TRBJ2-7, with 9 positions matching TRBD1. Germline V lookup: CDR1 MNHEY, CDR2 SMNVEV (reference sequence). The CDR3 extends over 20 amino acids. V was pared by 1 base and J by 3 bases, with 19 bases of the junction left unmatched. This chain's CDR3 is CASSLWGPGQGLLLGYEQYF. The CDR3 DNA reads TGTGCCAGCAGTTTATGGGGCCCGGGACAGGGACTGCTTCTGGGCTACGAGCAGTACTTC.

The J gene is TRBJ2-2, the V gene TRBV10-3, with D unresolved. The CDR3 extends over 14 amino acids. Germline values: CDR1 ENHRY, CDR2 SYGVKD. Trimming cost V 3 bases and J 1 base, with 6 bases left between them. The CDR3 coding sequence is TGTGCCATCAGTGACTCTTGGAACACCGGGGAGCTGTTTTTT. Translated: CAISDSWNTGELFF.

The chain combines TRBV2 with TRBJ1-1, with D perhaps TRBD1 (6 bases). The length of the CDR3 is 14 residues. Germline V CDR1 and CDR2: SNHLY, FYNNEI. Trimming shortened V by 7 bases and J by 1 base, and 13 bases separated the two germline ends. The CDR3 bases are TGTGCCAGCACATCAGGGGCCCAGAACACTGAAGCTTTCTTT. It translates to CASTSGAQNTEAFF.

J is TRBJ1-2 and V is TRBV5-1; no clear D gene. The ends were cut back, 6 bases at V and 2 bases at J, with 11 bases in the middle. The CDR3 covers 13 residues. Germline values: CDR1 SGHRS, CDR2 YFSETQ. CDR3 sequence reads: CASKDSANYGYTF. As DNA, the CDR3 is TGCGCCAGCAAGGATTCAGCGAACTATGGCTACACCTTC.

This clone occurred a few times. This chain connects TRBV29-1 to TRBJ2-7, with a tentative D call TRBD1 (6 bases). The CDR3 totals 12 residues. The germline V and J ends were trimmed by 7 bases and 2 bases, with 12 bases remaining between them. CDR1 and CDR2 from the germline V gene are SQVTM and ANQGSEA. The CDR3 DNA reads as TGCAGCGCCGGGACACGTACCTACGAGCAGTACTTC. This sequence encodes CSAGTRTYEQYF.